The present TCR beta chain was sequenced within a study of blood T cell repertoires in COVID-19. Self-reported history from a screening survey and questionnaire set each donor's cohort. Germline CDR1 and CDR2: SQVTM and ANQGSEA. CDR3 size: 15 residues. With 2 bases clipped from V and 4 bases from J, the junction kept 8 bases outside the gene matches. Repertoires were generated with immunoSEQ multiplex PCR, while TCRdb's copy carries only in-frame clones and drops some. The sample has 350,000 to 400,000 clones; 91% are singletons. The chain is built from TRBV29-1 and TRBJ1-2, with TRBD1 matching 9 bases. Sequencing input: PBMCs or T cells enriched from blood (not recorded which). This TCR came from a woman aged 40 to 49 who had been exposed to COVID-19. Here the CDR3 reads CSVENTDRGGYGYTF. CDR3 DNA: TGCAGCGTTGAAAATACGGACAGGGGCGGCTATGGCTACACCTTC.